Shown below are 8 T cell receptor beta chains from a single sample sequenced in a study of vaccination and CD4 T cells after COVID-19. Treatment defined: roughly nine-day PBMC culture with coronavirus spike peptide pools or control peptides (ViraFEST assay). Sequenced with the Oncomine TCR Beta short-read assay was DNA taken from cultured CD4+ T cells. TCRdb re-analysed the PCR reads in MiXCR, keeping a single row per CDR3 protein. Of roughly 20,000 distinct CDR3 sequences listed, around four fifths are singletons. For these receptors, no antigen is known. This material consisted of CD4+ T cells from blood, cultured in vitro, taken after SARS-CoV-2 vaccination. These receptors came from a human donor who received a COVID-19 vaccine.

V usage is TRBV5-8 and J usage is TRBJ1-3; TRBD1 is a possible D gene (5 bases). V lost 0 bases and J lost 4, with 14 bases in between. The CDR3 has 16 residues. CDR1 SGHTS and CDR2 YDEGEE come from the germline V gene. The CDR3 sequence: CASSLGTGVRGNTIYF. As DNA, the CDR3 is TGTGCCAGCAGCTTGGGAACGGGGGTTCGAGGAAACACCATATATTTT.

The chain has TRBV6-2 or TRBV6-3 and TRBJ2-3; possibly TRBD2 for D (5 bases). The V and J ends lost 1 base and 1 base respectively, with 9 bases between them. The CDR3 extends over 15 amino acids. Germline loops: CDR1 MNHEY, CDR2 SVGEGT. The CDR3 DNA follows: TGTGCCAGCAGTTACTGGAGGTCTGGCACAGATACGCAGTATTTT. Its protein product is CASSYWRSGTDTQYF.

A single count supports this clonotype. The CDR3 is CASSEGRGSPLHF. The CDR3 nucleotides are TGTGCCAGCAGTGAGGGGAGAGGTTCACCCCTCCACTTT. V usage is TRBV2 and J usage is TRBJ1-6, with D hard to call. The germline V gene has CDR1 SNHLY and CDR2 FYNNEI. The V gene lost 3 bases and the J gene lost 9 bases, with 9 bases spanning the gap. This CDR3 has 13 residues.

This clonotype has a handful of counts. The V and J genes are TRBV20-1 and TRBJ1-6; no clear D. The germline V gene has CDR1 DFQATT and CDR2 SNEGSKA (reference sequence). Trimming pared 1 base from V and 5 bases from J, leaving 12 bases between. The CDR3 is made up of 15 amino acids. The chain's CDR3 is CSARGHGRDNSPLHF. DNA of the CDR3: TGCAGTGCTAGAGGCCACGGAAGGGATAATTCACCCCTCCACTTT.

V gene TRBV2 combines with J gene TRBJ1-1, with D perhaps TRBD1 (6 bases). The CDR3 sequence is 15 residues long. Trimming pared 7 bases from V and 0 bases from J, leaving 15 bases between. CDR1 and CDR2 (germline): SNHLY, FYNNEI. CDR3 bases: TGTGCCAGCAAAACGGGGGCCAGCATGAACACTGAAGCTTTCTTT. It is translated as CASKTGASMNTEAFF.

The V and J genes are TRBV6-1 and TRBJ2-7; D gene unclear. This CDR3 has 14 residues. Germline V gene lookup returns CDR1 MNHNS and CDR2 SASEGT. Trimming took off 0 bases at V and 2 bases at J, with 8 bases between the two ends. CDR3 bases: TGTGCCAGCAGTGAAGCGCTAAGGGCCTACGAGCAGTACTTC. It is translated as CASSEALRAYEQYF.

J is TRBJ1-2 and V is TRBV5-1; D ambiguous. CDR3 length: 12 amino acids. From germline, CDR1 is SGHRS and CDR2 YFSETQ. V was pared by 5 bases and J by 0 bases, with 5 bases between. The CDR3: CASRLTNYGYTF. As DNA, the CDR3 is TGCGCCAGCAGACTAACTAACTATGGCTACACCTTC.

This clonotype was observed a single time. The junction departs from the called germline gene at one end, perhaps through a read error. The J gene is TRBJ2-5, the V gene TRBV12-3 or TRBV12-4, with a possible D match to TRBD2 (5 bases). CDR3 length: 15 residues. The CDR3 DNA reads as TGTGCCAGCGACGATGGTTACCGGGGAGAAGACACCCAGTACTTC. It translates to CASDDGYRGEDTQYF.